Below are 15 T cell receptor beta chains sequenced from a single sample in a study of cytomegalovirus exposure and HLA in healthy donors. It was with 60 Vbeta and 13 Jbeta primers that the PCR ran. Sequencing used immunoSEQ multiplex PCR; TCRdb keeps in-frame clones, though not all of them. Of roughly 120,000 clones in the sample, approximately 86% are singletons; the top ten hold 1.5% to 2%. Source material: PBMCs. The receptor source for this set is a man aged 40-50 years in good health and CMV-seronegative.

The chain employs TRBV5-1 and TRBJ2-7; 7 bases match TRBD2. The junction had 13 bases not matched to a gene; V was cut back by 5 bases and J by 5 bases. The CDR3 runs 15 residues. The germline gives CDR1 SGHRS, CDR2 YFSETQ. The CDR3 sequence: CASRPSLAAVNEQYF. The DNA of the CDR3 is TGCGCCAGCAGGCCCTCTCTAGCGGCCGTGAACGAGCAGTACTTC.

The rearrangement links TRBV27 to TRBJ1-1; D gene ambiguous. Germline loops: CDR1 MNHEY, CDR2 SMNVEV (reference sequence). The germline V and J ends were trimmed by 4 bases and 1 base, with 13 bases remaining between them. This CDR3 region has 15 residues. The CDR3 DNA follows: TGTGCCAGCAGTTCGCCTCGAGACACGAACACTGAAGCTTTCTTT. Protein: CASSSPRDTNTEAFF.

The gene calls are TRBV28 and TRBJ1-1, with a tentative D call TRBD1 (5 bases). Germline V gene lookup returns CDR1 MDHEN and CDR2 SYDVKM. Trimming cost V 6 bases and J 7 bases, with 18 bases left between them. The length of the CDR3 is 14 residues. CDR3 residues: CASSLPRVGGEAFF. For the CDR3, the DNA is TGTGCCAGCAGCCTCCCCAGGGTAGGCGGTGAAGCTTTCTTT. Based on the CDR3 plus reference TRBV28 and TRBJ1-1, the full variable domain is DVKVTQSSRYLVKRTGEKVFLECVQDMDHENMFWYRQDPGLGLRLIYFSYDVKMKEKGDIPEGYSVSREKKERFSLILESASTNQTSMYLCASSLPRVGGEAFFGQGTRLTVV.

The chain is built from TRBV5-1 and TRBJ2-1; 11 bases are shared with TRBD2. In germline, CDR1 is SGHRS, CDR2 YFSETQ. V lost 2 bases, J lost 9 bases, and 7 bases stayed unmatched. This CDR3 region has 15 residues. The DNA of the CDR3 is TGCGCCAGCAGCTTCGCCGGGACTAGCGGACGTGAGCAGTTCTTC. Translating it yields CASSFAGTSGREQFF. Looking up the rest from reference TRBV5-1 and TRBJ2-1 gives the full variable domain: KAGVTQTPRYLIKTRGQQVTLSCSPISGHRSVSWYQQTPGQGLQFLFEYFSETQRNKGNFPGRFSGRQFSNSRSEMNVSTLELGDSALYLCASSFAGTSGREQFFGPGTRLTVL.

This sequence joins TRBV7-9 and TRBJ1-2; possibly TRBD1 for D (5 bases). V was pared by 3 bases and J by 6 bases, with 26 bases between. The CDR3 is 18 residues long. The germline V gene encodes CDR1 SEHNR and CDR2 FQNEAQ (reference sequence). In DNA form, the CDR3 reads TGTGCCAGCAGCTTTTTTGCGACAGCCTCCGGTCGAACGGATGGCTACACCTTC. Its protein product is CASSFFATASGRTDGYTF. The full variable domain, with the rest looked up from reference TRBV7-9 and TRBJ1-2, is DTGVSQNPRHKITKRGQNVTFRCDPISEHNRLYWYRQTLGQGPEFLTYFQNEAQLEKSRLLSDRFSAERPKGSFSTLEIQRTEQGDSAMYLCASSFFATASGRTDGYTFGSGTRLTVV.

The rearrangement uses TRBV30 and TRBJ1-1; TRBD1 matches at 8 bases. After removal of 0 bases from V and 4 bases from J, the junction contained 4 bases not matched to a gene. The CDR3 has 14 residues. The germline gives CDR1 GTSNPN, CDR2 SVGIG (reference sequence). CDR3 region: CAWSVAGGGTEAFF. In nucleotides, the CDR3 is TGTGCCTGGAGTGTAGCAGGGGGCGGCACTGAAGCTTTCTTT.

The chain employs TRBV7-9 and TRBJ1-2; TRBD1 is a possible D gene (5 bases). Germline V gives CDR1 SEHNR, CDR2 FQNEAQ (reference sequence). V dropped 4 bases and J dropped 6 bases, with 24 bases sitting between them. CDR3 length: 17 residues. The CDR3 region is CASSSTVGQNYTHGYTF. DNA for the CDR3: TGTGCCAGCAGCTCCACCGTCGGACAAAACTACACTCATGGCTACACCTTC.

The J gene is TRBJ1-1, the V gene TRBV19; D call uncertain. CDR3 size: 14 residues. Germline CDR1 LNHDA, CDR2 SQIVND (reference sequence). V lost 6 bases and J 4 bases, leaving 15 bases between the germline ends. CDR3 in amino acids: CASSPTREATEAFF. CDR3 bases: TGTGCCAGTAGCCCGACTAGGGAAGCCACTGAAGCTTTCTTT.

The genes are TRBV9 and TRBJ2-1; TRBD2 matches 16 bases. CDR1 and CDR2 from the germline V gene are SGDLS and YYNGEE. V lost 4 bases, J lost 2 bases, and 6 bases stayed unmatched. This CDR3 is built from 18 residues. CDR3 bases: TGTGCCAGCAGCCCTCCGGGACTAGCGGGGGGGACCTACAATGAGCAGTTCTTC. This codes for CASSPPGLAGGTYNEQFF.

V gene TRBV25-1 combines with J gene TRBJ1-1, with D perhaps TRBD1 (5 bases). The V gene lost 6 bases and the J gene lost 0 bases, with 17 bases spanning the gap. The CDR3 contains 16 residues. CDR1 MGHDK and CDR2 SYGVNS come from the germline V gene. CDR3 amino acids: CASSLTGRGMNTEAFF. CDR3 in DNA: TGTGCCAGCAGCCTCACGGGTAGGGGTATGAACACTGAAGCTTTCTTT.

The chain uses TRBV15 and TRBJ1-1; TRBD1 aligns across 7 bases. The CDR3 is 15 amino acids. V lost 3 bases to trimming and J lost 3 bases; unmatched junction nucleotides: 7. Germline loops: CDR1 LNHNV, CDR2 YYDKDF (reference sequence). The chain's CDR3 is CATSSRGQLDTEAFF. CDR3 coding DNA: TGTGCCACCAGCAGCCGGGGACAGTTGGACACTGAAGCTTTCTTT.

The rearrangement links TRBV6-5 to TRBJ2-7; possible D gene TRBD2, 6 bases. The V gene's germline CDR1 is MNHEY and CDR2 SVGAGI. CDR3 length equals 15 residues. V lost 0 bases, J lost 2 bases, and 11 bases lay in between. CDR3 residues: CASSYSAGTPYEQYF. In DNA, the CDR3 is TGTGCCAGCAGTTACTCGGCGGGGACTCCCTACGAGCAGTACTTC.

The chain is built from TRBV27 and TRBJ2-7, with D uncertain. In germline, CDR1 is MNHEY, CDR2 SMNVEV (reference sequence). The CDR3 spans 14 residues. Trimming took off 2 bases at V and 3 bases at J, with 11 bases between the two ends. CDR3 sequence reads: CASSLMRDNYEQYF. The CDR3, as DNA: TGTGCCAGCAGTTTAATGCGCGATAACTACGAGCAGTACTTC.

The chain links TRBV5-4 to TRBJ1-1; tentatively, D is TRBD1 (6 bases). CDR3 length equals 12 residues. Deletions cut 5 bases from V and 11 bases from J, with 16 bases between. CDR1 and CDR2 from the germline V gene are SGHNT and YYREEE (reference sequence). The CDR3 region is CASRAPQGNAFF. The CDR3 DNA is TGTGCCAGCAGGGCTCCTCAGGGGAACGCTTTCTTT.

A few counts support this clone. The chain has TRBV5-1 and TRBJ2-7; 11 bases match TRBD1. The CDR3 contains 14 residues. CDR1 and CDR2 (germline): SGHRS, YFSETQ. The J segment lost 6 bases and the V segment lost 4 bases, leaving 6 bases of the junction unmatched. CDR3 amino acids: CASSMGQGDTEQYF. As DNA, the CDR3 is TGCGCCAGCAGCATGGGACAGGGGGATACCGAGCAGTACTTC.